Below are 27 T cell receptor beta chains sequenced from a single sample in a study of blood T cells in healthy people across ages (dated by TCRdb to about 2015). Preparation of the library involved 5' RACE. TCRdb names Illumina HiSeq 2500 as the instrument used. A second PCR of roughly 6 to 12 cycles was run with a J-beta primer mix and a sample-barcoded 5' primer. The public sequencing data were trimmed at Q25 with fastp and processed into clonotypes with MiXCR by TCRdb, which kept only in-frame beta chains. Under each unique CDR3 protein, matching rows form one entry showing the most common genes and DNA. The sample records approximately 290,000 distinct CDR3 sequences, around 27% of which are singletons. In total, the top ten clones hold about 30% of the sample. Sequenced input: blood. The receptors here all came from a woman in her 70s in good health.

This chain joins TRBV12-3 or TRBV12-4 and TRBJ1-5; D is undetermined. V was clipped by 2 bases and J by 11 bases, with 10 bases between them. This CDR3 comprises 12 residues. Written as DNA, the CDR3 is TGTGCCAGCAGTTTACAGCGGGGTGCCCAGCATTTT. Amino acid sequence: CASSLQRGAQHF.

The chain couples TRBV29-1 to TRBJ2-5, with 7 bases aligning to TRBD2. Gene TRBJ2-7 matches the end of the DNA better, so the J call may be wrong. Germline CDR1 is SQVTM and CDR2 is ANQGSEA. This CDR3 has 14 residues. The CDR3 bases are TGCAGCGCTCTACTAGCGAGTAGTTCCTACGAGCAGTACTTC. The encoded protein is CSALLASSSYEQYF.

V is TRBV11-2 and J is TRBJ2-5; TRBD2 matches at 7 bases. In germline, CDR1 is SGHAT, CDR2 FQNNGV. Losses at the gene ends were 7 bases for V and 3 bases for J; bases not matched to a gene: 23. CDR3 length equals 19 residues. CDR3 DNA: TGTGCCAGCACCCCGGGTGTTTCCTCGGGAGGTAGGGGAAAAGAGACCCAGTACTTC. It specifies CASTPGVSSGGRGKETQYF.

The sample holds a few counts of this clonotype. The CDR3: CASSLTSSGRGNEQFF. As DNA, the CDR3 is TGTGCCAGCAGCTTAACATCTAGCGGGAGGGGGAATGAGCAGTTCTTC. The rearrangement joins TRBV7-3 to TRBJ2-1, with 12 bases matching TRBD2. Looked up from germline, CDR1 is SGHTA and CDR2 is FQGTGA. The CDR3 sequence is 16 residues long. V gave up 0 bases and J gave up 7 bases; unmatched junction bases: 4.

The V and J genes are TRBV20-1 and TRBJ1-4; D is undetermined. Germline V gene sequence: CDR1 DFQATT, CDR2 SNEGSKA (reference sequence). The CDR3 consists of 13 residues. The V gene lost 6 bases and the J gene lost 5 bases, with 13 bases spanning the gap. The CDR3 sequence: CSAIEARNEKLFF. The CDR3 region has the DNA TGCAGTGCCATAGAAGCTCGGAATGAAAAACTGTTTTTT.

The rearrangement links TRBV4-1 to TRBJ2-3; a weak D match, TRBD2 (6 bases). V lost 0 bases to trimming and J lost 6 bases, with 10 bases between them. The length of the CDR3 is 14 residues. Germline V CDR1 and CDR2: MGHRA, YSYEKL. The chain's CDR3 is CASSQDSGRDTQYF. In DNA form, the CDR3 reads TGCGCCAGCAGCCAAGATAGCGGAAGGGATACGCAGTATTTT.

The CDR3 nucleotides are TGTGCCAGCAGTTTTGGACTAGCGGAGGACACAGATACGCAGTATTTT. It is translated as CASSFGLAEDTDTQYF. The chain uses TRBV28 and TRBJ2-3, with 10 bases aligning to TRBD2. V shed 3 bases and J 2 bases; nucleotides not matched to a gene: 5. Germline values: CDR1 MDHEN, CDR2 SYDVKM. The CDR3 runs 16 residues.

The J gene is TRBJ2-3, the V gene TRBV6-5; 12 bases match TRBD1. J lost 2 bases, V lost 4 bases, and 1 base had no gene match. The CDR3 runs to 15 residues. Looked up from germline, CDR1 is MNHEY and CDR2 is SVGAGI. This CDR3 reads CASSWGQGATDTQYF. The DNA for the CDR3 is TGTGCCAGCAGTTGGGGACAGGGGGCCACAGATACGCAGTATTTT.

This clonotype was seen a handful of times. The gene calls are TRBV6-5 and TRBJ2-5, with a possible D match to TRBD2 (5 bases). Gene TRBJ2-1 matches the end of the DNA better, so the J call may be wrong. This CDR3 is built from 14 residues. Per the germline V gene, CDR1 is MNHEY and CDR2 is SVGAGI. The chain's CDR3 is CATRRRTARDEQFF. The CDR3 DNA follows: TGTGCCACCCGCCGACGGACTGCAAGGGATGAGCAGTTCTTC.

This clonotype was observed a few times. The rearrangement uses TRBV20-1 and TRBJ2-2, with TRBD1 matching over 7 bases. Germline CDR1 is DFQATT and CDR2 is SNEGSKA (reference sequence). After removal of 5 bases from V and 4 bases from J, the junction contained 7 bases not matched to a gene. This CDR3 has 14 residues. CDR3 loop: CSASRGWGTGELFF. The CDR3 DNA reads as TGCAGTGCTTCCAGGGGGTGGGGCACCGGGGAGCTGTTTTTT.

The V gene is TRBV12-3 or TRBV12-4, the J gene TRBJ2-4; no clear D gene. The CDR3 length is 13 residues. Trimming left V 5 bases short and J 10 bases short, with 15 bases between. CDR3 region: CASSPLNSGIQYF. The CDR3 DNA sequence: TGTGCCAGCAGTCCGTTGAACTCTGGGATTCAGTACTTC.

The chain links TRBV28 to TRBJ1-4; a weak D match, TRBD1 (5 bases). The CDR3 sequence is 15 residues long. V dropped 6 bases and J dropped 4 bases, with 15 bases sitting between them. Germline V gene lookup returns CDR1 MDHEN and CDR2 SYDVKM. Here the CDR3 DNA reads TGTGCCAGCAGGCTAGCAGGGACCGGTAATGAAAAACTGTTTTTT. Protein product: CASRLAGTGNEKLFF. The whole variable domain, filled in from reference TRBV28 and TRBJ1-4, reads DVKVTQSSRYLVKRTGEKVFLECVQDMDHENMFWYRQDPGLGLRLIYFSYDVKMKEKGDIPEGYSVSREKKERFSLILESASTNQTSMYLCASRLAGTGNEKLFFGSGTQLSVL.

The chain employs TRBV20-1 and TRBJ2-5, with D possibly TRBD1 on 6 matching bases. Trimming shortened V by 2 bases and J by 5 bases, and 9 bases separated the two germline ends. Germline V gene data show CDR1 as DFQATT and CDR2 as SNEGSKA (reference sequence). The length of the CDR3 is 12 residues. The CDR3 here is CSARTGGETQYF. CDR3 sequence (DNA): TGCAGTGCTAGAACTGGGGGCGAGACCCAGTACTTC.

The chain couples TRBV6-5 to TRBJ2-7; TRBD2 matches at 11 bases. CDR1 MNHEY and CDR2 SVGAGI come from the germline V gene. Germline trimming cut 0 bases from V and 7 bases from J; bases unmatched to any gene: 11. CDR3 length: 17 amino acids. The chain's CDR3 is CASSYSLTSGSAGEQYF. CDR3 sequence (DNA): TGTGCCAGCAGTTACTCCCTAACTAGCGGGAGCGCGGGGGAGCAGTACTTC.

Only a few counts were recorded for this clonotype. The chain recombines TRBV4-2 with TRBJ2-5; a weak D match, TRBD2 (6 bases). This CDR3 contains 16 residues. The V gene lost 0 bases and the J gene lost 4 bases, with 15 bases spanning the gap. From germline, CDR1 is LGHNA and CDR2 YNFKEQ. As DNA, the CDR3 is TGTGCCAGCAGCCAAGAAGGAGGGGCGTCGGTAGAGACCCAGTACTTC. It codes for CASSQEGGASVETQYF.

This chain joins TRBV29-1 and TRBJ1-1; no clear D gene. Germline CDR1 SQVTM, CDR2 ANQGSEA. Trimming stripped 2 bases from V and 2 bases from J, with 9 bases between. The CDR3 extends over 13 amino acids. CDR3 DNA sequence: TGCAGCGTTGAATTAGGCAGAAACACTGAAGCTTTCTTT. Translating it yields CSVELGRNTEAFF. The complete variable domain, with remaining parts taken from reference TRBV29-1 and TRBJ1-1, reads SAVISQKPSRDICQRGTSLTIQCQVDSQVTMMFWYRQQPGQSLTLIATANQGSEATYESGFVIDKFPISRPNLTFSTLTVSNMSPEDSSIYLCSVELGRNTEAFFGQGTRLTVV.

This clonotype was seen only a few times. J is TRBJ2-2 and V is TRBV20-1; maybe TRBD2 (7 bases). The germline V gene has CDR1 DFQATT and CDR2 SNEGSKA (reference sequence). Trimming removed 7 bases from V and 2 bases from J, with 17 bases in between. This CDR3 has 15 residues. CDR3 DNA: TGCAGTGTCGAAGGGGGGGCCAAAAACACCGGGGAGCTGTTTTTT. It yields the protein CSVEGGAKNTGELFF.

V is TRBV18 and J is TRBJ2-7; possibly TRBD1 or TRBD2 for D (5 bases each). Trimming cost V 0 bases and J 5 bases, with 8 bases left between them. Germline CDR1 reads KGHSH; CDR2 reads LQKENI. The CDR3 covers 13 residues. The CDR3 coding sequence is TGTGCCAGCTCACCACCGAGGGACGACGAGCAGTACTTC. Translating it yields CASSPPRDDEQYF.

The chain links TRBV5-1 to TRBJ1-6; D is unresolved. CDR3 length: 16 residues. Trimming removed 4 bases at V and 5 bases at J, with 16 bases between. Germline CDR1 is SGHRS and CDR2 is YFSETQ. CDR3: CASSLGRQIDNSPLHF. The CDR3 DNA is TGCGCCAGCAGCCTGGGTCGGCAGATCGATAATTCACCCCTCCACTTT.

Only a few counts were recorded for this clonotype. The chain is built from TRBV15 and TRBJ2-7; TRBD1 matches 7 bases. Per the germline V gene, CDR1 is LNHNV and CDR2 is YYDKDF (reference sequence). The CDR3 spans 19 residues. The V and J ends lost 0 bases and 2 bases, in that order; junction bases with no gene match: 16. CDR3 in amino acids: CATSRDVRVRAGTAYEQYF. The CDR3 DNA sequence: TGTGCCACCAGCAGAGATGTACGAGTGAGGGCAGGGACAGCCTACGAGCAGTACTTC. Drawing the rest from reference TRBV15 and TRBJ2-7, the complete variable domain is DAMVIQNPRYQVTQFGKPVTLSCSQTLNHNVMYWYQQKSSQAPKLLFHYYDKDFNNEADTPDNFQSRRPNTSFCFLDIRSPGLGDTAMYLCATSRDVRVRAGTAYEQYFGPGTRLTVT.

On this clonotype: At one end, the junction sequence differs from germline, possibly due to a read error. CDR3 bases: TGTGCCGGCAGTGGGGACAGGGCGCGACGGATCTCCTACGAGCAGTACTTC. Its protein is CAGSGDRARRISYEQYF. V gene TRBV6-2 or TRBV6-3 combines with J gene TRBJ2-1; 9 positions agree with TRBD1. The better agreement between TRBJ2-7 and the DNA end casts doubt on the J call. There are 17 residues in the CDR3. Germline V lookup: CDR1 MNHEY, CDR2 SVGEGT.

The CDR3 protein is CASSSSGRPNTGELFF. Written as DNA, the CDR3 is TGTGCCAGCAGTTCCTCAGGGAGACCGAACACCGGGGAGCTGTTTTTT. The chain combines TRBV28 with TRBJ2-2; D might be TRBD1 or TRBD2, each matching 5 bases. This CDR3 is built from 16 residues. V lost 4 bases and J lost 0, with 12 bases in between. Germline lookup yields CDR1 MDHEN and CDR2 SYDVKM.

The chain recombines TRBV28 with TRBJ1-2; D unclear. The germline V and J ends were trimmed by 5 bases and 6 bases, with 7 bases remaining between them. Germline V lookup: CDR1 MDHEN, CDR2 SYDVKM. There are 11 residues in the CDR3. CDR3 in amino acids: CASSPSHGYTF. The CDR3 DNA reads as TGTGCCAGCAGTCCTAGTCATGGCTACACCTTC.

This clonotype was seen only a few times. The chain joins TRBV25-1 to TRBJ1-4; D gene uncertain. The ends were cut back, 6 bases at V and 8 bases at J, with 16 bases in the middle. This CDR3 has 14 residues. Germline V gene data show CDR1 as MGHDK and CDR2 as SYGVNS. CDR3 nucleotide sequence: TGTGCCAGCAGCGATTCGCAAGTGCGGGAAAAACTGTTTTTT. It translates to CASSDSQVREKLFF.

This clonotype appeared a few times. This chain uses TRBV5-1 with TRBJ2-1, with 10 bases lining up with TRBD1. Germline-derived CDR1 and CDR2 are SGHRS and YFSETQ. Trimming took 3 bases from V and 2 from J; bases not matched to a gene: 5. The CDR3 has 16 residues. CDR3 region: CASSSTDRGPYNEQFF. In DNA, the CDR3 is TGCGCCAGCAGCTCGACCGACAGGGGGCCCTACAATGAGCAGTTCTTC.

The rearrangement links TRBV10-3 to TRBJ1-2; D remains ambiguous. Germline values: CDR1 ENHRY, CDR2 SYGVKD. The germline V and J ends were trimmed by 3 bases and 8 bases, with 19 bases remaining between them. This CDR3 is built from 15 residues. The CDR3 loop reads CAISDSGSPWSGYTF. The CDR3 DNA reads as TGTGCCATCAGTGACTCGGGCAGTCCCTGGTCGGGCTACACCTTC.

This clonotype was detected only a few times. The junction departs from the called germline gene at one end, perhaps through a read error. The CDR3 region is CGARDPQREVTYEQYF. The DNA of the CDR3 is TGCGGTGCTAGAGACCCCCAGCGGGAGGTCACCTACGAGCAGTACTTC. The V call is TRBV20-1, the J call TRBJ2-7; 9 bases match TRBD2. The CDR3 extends over 16 amino acids. Germline V gene sequence: CDR1 DFQATT, CDR2 SNEGSKA (reference sequence).